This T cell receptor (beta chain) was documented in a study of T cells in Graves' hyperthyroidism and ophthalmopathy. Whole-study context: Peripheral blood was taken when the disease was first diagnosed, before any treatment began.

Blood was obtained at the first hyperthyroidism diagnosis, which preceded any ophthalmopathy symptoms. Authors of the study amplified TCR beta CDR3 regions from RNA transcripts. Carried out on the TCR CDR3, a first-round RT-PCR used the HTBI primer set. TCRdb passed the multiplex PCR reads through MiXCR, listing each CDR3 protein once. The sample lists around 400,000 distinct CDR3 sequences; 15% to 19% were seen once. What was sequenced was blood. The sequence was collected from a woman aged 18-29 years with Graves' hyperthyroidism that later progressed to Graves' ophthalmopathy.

The CDR3 region has the DNA TGTGAGAATATAGCGGGAGCTTGCACAGATACGCAGTATTTT. Its translation is CENIAGACTDTQYF. The chain links TRBV25-1 to TRBJ2-3; 9 positions agree with TRBD2. In germline, CDR1 is MGHDK, CDR2 SYGVNS. This CDR3 comprises 14 residues.